This T cell receptor beta chain was observed in a study of blood T cell repertoires in COVID-19. Background on the study: Sites across the United States, Italy and Spain contributed samples from acute and convalescent COVID-19. From T cells, B-cell-depleted T cells, or PBMCs came the material, which was cDNA or gDNA.

CDR3 length: 16 amino acids. V was pared by 3 bases and J by 1 base, with 8 bases of the junction left unmatched. Germline-derived CDR1 and CDR2 are ENHRY and SYGVKD. In the original workflow: Amplification of reference gene primers was used by the study to estimate nucleated cell counts. Profiling relied on immunoSEQ multiplex PCR, and the TCRdb table lists in-frame clones only, not all of them. V, J and clone size are those of that table, while D and trimming were read from the DNA. The sample lists roughly 60,000 clones, approximately 84% occurring once. What was sequenced was peripheral blood. The rearrangement uses TRBV10-3 and TRBJ1-1; TRBD1 matches 7 bases. The TCR comes from a man aged 55 to 70 with acute or convalescent COVID-19. The CDR3: CAISDNRGQSNTEAFF. In nucleotides, the CDR3 is TGTGCCATCAGTGATAACAGGGGCCAATCGAACACTGAAGCTTTCTTT.